Each of the 9 T cell receptor beta chains below was sequenced from the same sample in a study of T cell responses to AZD1222 COVID-19 vaccine. Sequencing was performed with immunoSEQ multiplex PCR; in TCRdb, only in-frame clones are kept and a portion is missing. This table has roughly 92,000 clones, 70% to 90% appearing once. Material: peripheral blood, obtained 28 days after the second AZD1222 dose. The receptor source for this set is an adult who received the AZD1222 COVID-19 vaccine.

This chain links TRBV2 with TRBJ1-1; TRBD1 matches at 7 bases. Trimming cost V 3 bases and J 5 bases; bases outside gene matches: 6. The CDR3 loop spans 14 amino acids. The V gene's germline CDR1 is SNHLY and CDR2 FYNNEI. The CDR3 here is CASSDRQGGTEAFF. The DNA for the CDR3 is TGTGCCAGCAGTGATCGGCAGGGGGGGACTGAAGCTTTCTTT.

The V call is TRBV15, the J call TRBJ1-6, with no clear D. Per germline, CDR1 LNHNV and CDR2 YYDKDF (reference sequence). The ends were cut back, 1 base at V and 4 bases at J, with 5 bases in the middle. CDR3 length: 14 amino acids. The CDR3 protein is CATSRGGYNSPLHF. CDR3 DNA sequence: TGTGCCACCAGCAGAGGTGGTTATAATTCACCCCTCCACTTT.

The rearrangement joins TRBV4-1 to TRBJ2-7, with TRBD1 matching 10 bases. After removal of 2 bases from V and 2 bases from J, the junction contained 3 bases not matched to a gene. The CDR3 is 15 residues long. CDR1 and CDR2 (germline): MGHRA, YSYEKL. The CDR3: CASSQPGTGAYEQYF. For the CDR3, the DNA is TGCGCCAGCAGCCAACCCGGGACAGGGGCCTACGAGCAGTACTTC.

The chain carries TRBV24-1 and TRBJ2-2; tentative D call: TRBD1 (5 bases). The CDR3 runs 16 residues. With 4 bases removed from V and 5 bases from J, the gap between germline ends came to 16 bases. Germline assignment: CDR1 KGHDR and CDR2 SFDVKD. The CDR3 is CATSDTRGQTTGELFF. The CDR3 nucleotides are TGTGCCACCAGTGACACCCGAGGACAAACAACCGGGGAGCTGTTTTTT.

The chain is built from TRBV6-5 and TRBJ2-3; 10 positions match TRBD2. Germline CDR1 reads MNHEY; CDR2 reads SVGAGI. V dropped 2 bases and J dropped 6; count of bases not matched to a gene: 5. The CDR3 extends over 15 amino acids. The CDR3, as DNA: TGTGCCAGCAGTTACCAGCGGGGGGGCCGTGATACGCAGTATTTT. The encoded protein is CASSYQRGGRDTQYF.

The CDR3 protein is CASTASPLRPQHF. The CDR3 DNA reads TGTGCCAGCACCGCAAGTCCTCTGCGGCCCCAGCATTTT. The rearrangement links TRBV6-5 to TRBJ1-5, with no clear D. CDR1 MNHEY and CDR2 SVGAGI come from the germline V gene. Trimming stripped 7 bases from V and 9 bases from J, with 16 bases between. This CDR3 is 13 amino acids long.

V and J are TRBV11-2 and TRBJ1-1, with D unclear. Germline CDR1 reads SGHAT; CDR2 reads FQNNGV. Trimming pared 5 bases from V and 1 base from J, leaving 14 bases between. The CDR3 is 15 residues long. The CDR3 coding sequence is TGTGCCAGCAGCAAAAGGACGGCCCAGAACACTGAAGCTTTCTTT. Its translation: CASSKRTAQNTEAFF.

The gene calls are TRBV23-1 and TRBJ2-5; the D gene is possibly TRBD2 (7 bases). TRBV23-1 is an ORF, with its function uncertain. V lost 6 bases and J 5 bases, leaving 13 bases between the germline ends. The CDR3 has 13 residues. CDR3 residues: CASRGGAVETQYF. The CDR3 coding sequence is TGCGCCAGCAGAGGGGGGGCAGTTGAGACCCAGTACTTC.

The chain uses TRBV4-1 and TRBJ1-1, with D perhaps matching TRBD1 (6 bases). Per the germline V gene, CDR1 is MGHRA and CDR2 is YSYEKL. V was cut by 5 bases and J by 6 bases, with 19 bases left in between. This CDR3 spans 15 amino acids. Here the CDR3 reads CASSSRDNGYSEAFF. CDR3 coding DNA: TGCGCCAGCAGCAGCCGGGACAATGGGTATTCTGAAGCTTTCTTT.